The clone carrying this T cell receptor beta chain was seen more than once but under ten times. Its antigen is unidentified. Given the absence of the conserved phenylalanine or tryptophan at the CDR3 end, a read error is likely. With a constant-region primer, TCR beta cDNA was made from about 0.55 ug of total RNA. Researchers made the TCR beta libraries by running three nested multiplex PCR rounds with slightly modified ARM-PCR. PCR rounds one and two used TRBV1-TRBV30 forward primers with a C-beta reverse primer for 10 cycles each. TCRdb re-derived calls from the multiplex PCR reads in MiXCR, one entry per CDR3 protein. The sample shows 250,000 to 350,000 distinct CDR3 sequences, about three fifths of them seen only once. Per the germline V gene, CDR1 is SEHNR and CDR2 is FQNEAQ (reference sequence). Between the trimmed V and J ends, which lost 8 bases and 7 bases, there was a span of 6 bases. The CDR3 length is 10 residues.

This entry is derived from a study of tumor-infiltrating lymphocytes in primary liver carcinoma. Turning to the study itself: Ranging in age from 30 to 69 years, the patients were men and women. Findings and limits, study-wide: The overlap of tumor-adjacent and tumor-blood pairs was smaller than that of tumor region pairs. The difference in top-250-clone fraction between tumors and blood was significant, favoring tumors (p = 0.039).

Blood RNA came from unsorted whole blood; germline DNA was also extracted. V gene TRBV7-9 combines with J gene TRBJ2-1; no clear D. This clonotype was sampled from a woman aged 25 to 39 with primary liver carcinoma and hepatitis B virus infection. Sequences were obtained from peripheral blood. CDR3 nucleotide sequence: TGTGCCAGCCCATCGAATGAGCAGTTCCTC. This gives the protein CASPSNEQFL.